This is a list of T cell receptor beta chains from one sample in a study of OX40 agonist ivuxolimab in advanced cancers. TCRdb's table, derived via immunoSEQ multiplex PCR, lists solely in-frame clones and lacks some. The data show more than 35,000 clones, around 77% seen once. Material: CD4+ or CD8+ T cells sorted from blood, obtained in a trial of the OX40 agonist ivuxolimab. Receptors were obtained from an adult with an advanced solid tumor such as melanoma, head and neck, liver or kidney cancer. CDR3s include the opening cysteine and the closing phenylalanine or tryptophan. Each record gives: V gene, CDR3 protein.

>TRBV2
CASRVLAATLYEQYF
>TRBV5-1
CASSQTPDTQYF
>TRBV9
CASSVEDFGDNEQFF
>TRBV19
CASSGYPGQESANTGELFF
>TRBV30
CAWTGTSGLGSEQYF
>TRBV7-6
CASSFRAGGSSSYEQYF
>TRBV28
CASTMQGNIQYF
>TRBV6-5
CASGGMNTEAFF
>TRBV4-1
CASSQEDRAGYTF
>TRBV18
CASSPWKWNNEQFF
>TRBV6-6
CASSYLGQGGYEQYF
>TRBV2
CASSESGSIEQYF
>TRBV11-2
CASTVYQPQHF
>TRBV5-8
CASSFGRGHNEQYF
>TRBV11-2
CASSFRDYTGELFF
>TRBV11-2
CASSLRGLDEQYF
>TRBV7-9
CASSRPGQGVYEQYF
>TRBV6-6
CASRPGGQGRRETQYF
>TRBV4-1
CASSPDRGGYEQYF
>TRBV2
CASSEIDLAGGNEQFF
>TRBV5-1
CASSSGQGADTQYF
>TRBV2
CASSEEGGTDTQYF
>TRBV27
CASSLSQGDSSYEQYF
>TRBV6-6
CASSYSWTSEANEQYF
>TRBV27
CASKITPTGGAFF
>TRBV9
CASSVEETSGGSNEQFF
>TRBV2
CASRNRGGQPQHF
>TRBV4-1
CASSQPNFGGDGANVLTF
>TRBV2
CASTHPGTGGSRADTQYF
>TRBV5-6
CASSLEDPNYGYTF